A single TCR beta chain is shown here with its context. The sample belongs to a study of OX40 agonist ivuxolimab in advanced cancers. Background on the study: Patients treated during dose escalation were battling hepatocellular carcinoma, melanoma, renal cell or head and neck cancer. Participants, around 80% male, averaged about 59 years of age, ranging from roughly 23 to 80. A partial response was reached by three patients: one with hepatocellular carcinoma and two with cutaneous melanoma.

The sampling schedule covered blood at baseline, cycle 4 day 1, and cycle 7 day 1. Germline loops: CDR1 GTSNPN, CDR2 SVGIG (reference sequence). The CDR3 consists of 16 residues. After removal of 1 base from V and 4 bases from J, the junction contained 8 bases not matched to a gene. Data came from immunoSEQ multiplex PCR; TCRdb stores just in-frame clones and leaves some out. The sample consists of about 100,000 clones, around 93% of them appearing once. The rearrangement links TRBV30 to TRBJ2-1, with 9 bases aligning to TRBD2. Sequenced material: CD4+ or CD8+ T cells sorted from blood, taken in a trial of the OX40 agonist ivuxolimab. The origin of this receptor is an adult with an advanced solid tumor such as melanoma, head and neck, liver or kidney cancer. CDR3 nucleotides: TGTGCCTGGAGTGGGAGGGCTAGCGGGACATACAATGAGCAGTTCTTC. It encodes CAWSGRASGTYNEQFF.